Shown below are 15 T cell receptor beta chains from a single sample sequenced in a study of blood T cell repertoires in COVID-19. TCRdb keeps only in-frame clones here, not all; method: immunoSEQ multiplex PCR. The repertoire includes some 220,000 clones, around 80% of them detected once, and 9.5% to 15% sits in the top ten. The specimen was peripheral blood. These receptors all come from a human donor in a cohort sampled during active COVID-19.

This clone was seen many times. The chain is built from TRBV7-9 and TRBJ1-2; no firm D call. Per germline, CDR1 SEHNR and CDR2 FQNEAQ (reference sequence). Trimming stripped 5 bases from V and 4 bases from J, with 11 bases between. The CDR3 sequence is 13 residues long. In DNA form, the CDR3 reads TGTGCCAGCAGCCCGGTTAGCTTCTATGGCTACACCTTC. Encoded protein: CASSPVSFYGYTF.

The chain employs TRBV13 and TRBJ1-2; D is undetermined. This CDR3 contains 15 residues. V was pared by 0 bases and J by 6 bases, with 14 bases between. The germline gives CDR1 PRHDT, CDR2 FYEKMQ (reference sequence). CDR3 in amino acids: CASSLGVGNTDGYTF. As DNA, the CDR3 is TGTGCCAGCAGCTTAGGAGTCGGGAACACGGATGGCTACACCTTC.

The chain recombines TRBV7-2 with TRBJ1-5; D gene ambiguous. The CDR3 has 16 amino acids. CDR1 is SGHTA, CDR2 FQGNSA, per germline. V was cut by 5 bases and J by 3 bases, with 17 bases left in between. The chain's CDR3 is CASSPLGLASNQPQHF. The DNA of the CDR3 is TGTGCCAGCAGCCCACTAGGACTGGCGTCCAATCAGCCCCAGCATTTT.

The CDR3 here is CASSVGLPDNTEAFF. CDR3 bases: TGTGCCAGCAGCGTAGGTCTCCCAGATAACACTGAAGCTTTCTTT. This chain links TRBV9 with TRBJ1-1; no clear D. The CDR3 loop spans 15 amino acids. The germline V gene has CDR1 SGDLS and CDR2 YYNGEE. The ends were cut back, 0 bases at V and 2 bases at J, with 11 bases in the middle.

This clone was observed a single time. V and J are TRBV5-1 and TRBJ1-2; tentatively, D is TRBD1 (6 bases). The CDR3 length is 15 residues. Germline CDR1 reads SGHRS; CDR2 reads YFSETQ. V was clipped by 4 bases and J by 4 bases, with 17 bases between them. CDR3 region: CASSPGVTTGYGYTF. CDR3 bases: TGCGCCAGCAGCCCTGGGGTCACGACAGGCTATGGCTACACCTTC. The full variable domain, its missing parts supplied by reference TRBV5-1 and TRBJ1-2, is KAGVTQTPRYLIKTRGQQVTLSCSPISGHRSVSWYQQTPGQGLQFLFEYFSETQRNKGNFPGRFSGRQFSNSRSEMNVSTLELGDSALYLCASSPGVTTGYGYTFGSGTRLTVV.

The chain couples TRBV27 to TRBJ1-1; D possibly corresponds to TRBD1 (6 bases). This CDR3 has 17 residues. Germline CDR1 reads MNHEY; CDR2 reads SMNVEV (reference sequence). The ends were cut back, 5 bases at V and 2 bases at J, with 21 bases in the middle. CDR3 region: CASSPMQPTGANTEAFF. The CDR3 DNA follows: TGTGCCAGCAGTCCCATGCAGCCGACAGGAGCCAACACTGAAGCTTTCTTT.

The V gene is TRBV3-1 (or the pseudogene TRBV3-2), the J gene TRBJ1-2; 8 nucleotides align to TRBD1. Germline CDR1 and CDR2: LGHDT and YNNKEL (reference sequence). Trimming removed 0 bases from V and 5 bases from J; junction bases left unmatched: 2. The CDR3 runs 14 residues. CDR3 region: CASSQEWTGYGYTF. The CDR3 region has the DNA TGTGCCAGCAGCCAAGAGTGGACAGGGTATGGCTACACCTTC.

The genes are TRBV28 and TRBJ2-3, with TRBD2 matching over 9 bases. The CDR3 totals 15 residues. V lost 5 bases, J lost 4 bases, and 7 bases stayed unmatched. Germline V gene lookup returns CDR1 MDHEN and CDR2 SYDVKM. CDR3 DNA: TGTGCCAGCAGTAAAGAAGCGGGAGGTGCAGATACGCAGTATTTT. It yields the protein CASSKEAGGADTQYF.

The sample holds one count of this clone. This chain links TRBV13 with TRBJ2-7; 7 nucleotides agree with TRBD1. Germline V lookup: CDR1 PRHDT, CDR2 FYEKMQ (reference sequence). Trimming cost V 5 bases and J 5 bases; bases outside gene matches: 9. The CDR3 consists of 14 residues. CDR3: CASSPPDRVHEQYF. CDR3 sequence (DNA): TGTGCCAGCAGCCCCCCCGACAGGGTACACGAGCAGTACTTC.

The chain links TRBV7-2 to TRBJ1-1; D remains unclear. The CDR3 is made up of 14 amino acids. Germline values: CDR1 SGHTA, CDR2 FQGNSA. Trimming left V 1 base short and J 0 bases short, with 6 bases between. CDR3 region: CASSLVIMNTEAFF. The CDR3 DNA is TGTGCCAGCAGCTTAGTAATTATGAACACTGAAGCTTTCTTT.

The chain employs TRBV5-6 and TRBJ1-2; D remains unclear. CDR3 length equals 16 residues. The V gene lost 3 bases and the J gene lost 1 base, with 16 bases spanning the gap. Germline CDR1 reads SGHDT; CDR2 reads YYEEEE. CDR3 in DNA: TGTGCCAGCAGCTCCTCCCTTCTGAGCCTTAACTATGGCTACACCTTC. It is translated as CASSSSLLSLNYGYTF.

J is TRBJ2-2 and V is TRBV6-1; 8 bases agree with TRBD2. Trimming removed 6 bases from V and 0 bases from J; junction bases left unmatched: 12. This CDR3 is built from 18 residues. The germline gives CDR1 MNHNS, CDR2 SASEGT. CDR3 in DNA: TGTGCCAGCAGCGAACCTAGGCGGGGGGTTTCGAACACCGGGGAGCTGTTTTTT. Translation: CASSEPRRGVSNTGELFF.

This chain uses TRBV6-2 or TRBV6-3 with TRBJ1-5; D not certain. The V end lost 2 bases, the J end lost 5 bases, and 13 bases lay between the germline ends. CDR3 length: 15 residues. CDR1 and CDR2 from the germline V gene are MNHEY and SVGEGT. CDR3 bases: TGTGCCAGCAGTTACGAGGGAAGGGTCTATCAGCCCCAGCATTTT. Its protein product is CASSYEGRVYQPQHF.

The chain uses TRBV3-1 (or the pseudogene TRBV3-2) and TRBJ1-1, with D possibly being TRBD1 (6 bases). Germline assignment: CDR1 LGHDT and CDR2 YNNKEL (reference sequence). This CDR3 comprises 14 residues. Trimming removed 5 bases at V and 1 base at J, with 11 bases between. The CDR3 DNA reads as TGTGCCAGCAGCGTCCGGACAGCGAACACTGAAGCTTTCTTT. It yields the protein CASSVRTANTEAFF.

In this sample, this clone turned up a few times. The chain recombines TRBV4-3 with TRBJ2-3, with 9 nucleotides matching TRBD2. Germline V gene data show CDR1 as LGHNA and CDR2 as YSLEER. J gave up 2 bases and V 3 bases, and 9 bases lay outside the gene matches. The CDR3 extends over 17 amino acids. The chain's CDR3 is CASSHDGGGGVTDTQYF. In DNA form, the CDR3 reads TGCGCCAGCAGCCATGACGGGGGCGGGGGGGTCACAGATACGCAGTATTTT.